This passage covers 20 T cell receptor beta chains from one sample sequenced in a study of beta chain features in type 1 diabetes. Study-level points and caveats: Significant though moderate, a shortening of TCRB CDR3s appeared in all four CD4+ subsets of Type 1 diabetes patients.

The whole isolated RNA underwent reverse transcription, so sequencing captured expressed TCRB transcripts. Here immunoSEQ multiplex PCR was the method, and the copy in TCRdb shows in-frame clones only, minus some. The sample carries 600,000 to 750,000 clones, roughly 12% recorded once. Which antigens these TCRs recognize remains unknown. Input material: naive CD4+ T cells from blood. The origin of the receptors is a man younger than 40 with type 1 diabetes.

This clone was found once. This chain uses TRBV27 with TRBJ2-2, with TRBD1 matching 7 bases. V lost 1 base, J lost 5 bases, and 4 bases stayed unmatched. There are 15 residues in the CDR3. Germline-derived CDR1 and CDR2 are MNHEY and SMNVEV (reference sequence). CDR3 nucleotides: TGTGCCAGCAGTTTATACAGACAGGGAACCGGGGAGCTGTTTTTT. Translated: CASSLYRQGTGELFF.

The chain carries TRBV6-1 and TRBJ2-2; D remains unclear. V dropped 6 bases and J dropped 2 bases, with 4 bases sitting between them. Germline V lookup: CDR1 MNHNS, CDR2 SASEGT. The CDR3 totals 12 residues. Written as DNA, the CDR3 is TGTGCCAGCAGGGTAAACACCGGGGAGCTGTTTTTT. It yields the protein CASRVNTGELFF.

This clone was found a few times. The CDR3 reads CASYPIQGAKNEKLFF. In DNA, the CDR3 is TGTGCCTCTTACCCTATTCAGGGGGCGAAGAATGAAAAACTGTTTTTT. The chain links TRBV30 to TRBJ1-4; 8 bases line up with TRBD1. This CDR3 contains 16 residues. With 7 bases clipped from V and 5 bases from J, the junction kept 15 bases outside the gene matches. Germline values: CDR1 GTSNPN, CDR2 SVGIG (reference sequence).

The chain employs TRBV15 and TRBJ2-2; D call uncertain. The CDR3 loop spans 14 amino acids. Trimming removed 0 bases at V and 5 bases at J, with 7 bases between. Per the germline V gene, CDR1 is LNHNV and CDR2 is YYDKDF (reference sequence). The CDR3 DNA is TGTGCCACCAGCAGAGATAAAGGAACCGGGGAGCTGTTTTTT. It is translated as CATSRDKGTGELFF.

The CDR3, as DNA: TGTGCCAGCAGCCCTAGCAGGGACAGGGGCTCTGGGGCCAACGTCCTGACTTTC. Amino acid sequence: CASSPSRDRGSGANVLTF. This chain links TRBV7-8 with TRBJ2-6; 10 bases map to TRBD1. The CDR3 spans 18 residues. The trim removed 5 bases at V and 0 bases at J, leaving 7 bases unmatched. Germline loops: CDR1 SGHVS, CDR2 FQNEAQ.

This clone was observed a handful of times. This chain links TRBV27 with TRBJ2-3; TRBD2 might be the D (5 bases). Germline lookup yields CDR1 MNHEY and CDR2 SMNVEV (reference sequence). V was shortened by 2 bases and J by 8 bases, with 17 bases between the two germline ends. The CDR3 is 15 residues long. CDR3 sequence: CASSLVSPSGTTQYF. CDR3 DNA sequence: TGTGCCAGCAGTTTAGTGTCCCCCAGCGGCACTACGCAGTATTTT.

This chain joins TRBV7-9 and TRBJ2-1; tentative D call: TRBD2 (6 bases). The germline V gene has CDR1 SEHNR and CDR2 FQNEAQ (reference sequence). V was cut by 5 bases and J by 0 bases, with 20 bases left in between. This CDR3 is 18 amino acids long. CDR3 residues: CASSLRPGTAHSYNEQFF. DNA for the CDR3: TGTGCCAGCAGCCTCCGGCCGGGGACTGCCCACTCCTACAATGAGCAGTTCTTC.

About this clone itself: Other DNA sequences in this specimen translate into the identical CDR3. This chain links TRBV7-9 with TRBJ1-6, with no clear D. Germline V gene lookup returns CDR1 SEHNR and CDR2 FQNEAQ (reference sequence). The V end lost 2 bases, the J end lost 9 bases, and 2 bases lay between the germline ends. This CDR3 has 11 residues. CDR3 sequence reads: CASSLRSPLHF. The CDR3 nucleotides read TGTGCCAGCAGCTTACGTTCACCCCTCCACTTT. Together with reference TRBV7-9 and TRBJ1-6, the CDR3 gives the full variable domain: DTGVSQNPRHKITKRGQNVTFRCDPISEHNRLYWYRQTLGQGPEFLTYFQNEAQLEKSRLLSDRFSAERPKGSFSTLEIQRTEQGDSAMYLCASSLRSPLHFGNGTRLTVT.

CDR3 nucleotides: TGTGCCAGTATTGGTTTGCAGTCAGATCAGCCCCAGCATTTT. Translating it yields CASIGLQSDQPQHF. The chain is built from TRBV19 and TRBJ1-5; D is undetermined. The CDR3 has 14 residues. Germline-derived CDR1 and CDR2 are LNHDA and SQIVND (reference sequence). V dropped 7 bases and J dropped 5 bases, with 15 bases sitting between them.

CDR3 sequence reads: CSAGSGAEYQPQHF. As DNA, the CDR3 is TGCAGCGCCGGAAGCGGGGCGGAATATCAGCCCCAGCATTTT. The chain recombines TRBV29-1 with TRBJ1-5, with D perhaps TRBD1 (5 bases). Looked up from germline, CDR1 is SQVTM and CDR2 is ANQGSEA. The CDR3 is 14 residues long. V was pared by 7 bases and J by 5 bases, with 18 bases between.

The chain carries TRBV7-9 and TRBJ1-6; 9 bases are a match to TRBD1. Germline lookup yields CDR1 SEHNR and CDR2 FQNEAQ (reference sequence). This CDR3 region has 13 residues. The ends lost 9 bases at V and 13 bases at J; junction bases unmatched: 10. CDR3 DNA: TGTGCCAGTGGCCGGGACAGGGAGTCCCCCCTCCACTTT. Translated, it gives CASGRDRESPLHF.

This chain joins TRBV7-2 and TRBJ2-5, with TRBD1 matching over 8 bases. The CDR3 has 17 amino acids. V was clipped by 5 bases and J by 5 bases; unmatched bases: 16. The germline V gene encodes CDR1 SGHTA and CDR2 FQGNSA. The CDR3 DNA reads TGTGCCAGCAGCCCATCAGGGGGGACAGGAGTAGGGGAGACCCAGTACTTC. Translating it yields CASSPSGGTGVGETQYF.

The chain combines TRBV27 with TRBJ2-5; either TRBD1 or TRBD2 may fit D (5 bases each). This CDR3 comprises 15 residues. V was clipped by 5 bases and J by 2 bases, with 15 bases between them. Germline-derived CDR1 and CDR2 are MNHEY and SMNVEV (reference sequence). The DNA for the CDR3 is TGTGCCAGCAGTCTTACCCGACAGCGGCAAGAGACCCAGTACTTC. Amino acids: CASSLTRQRQETQYF.

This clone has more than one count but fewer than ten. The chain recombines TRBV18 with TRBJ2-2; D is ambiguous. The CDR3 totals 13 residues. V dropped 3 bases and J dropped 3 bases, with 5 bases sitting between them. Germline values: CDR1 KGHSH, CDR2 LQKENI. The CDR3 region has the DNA TGTGCCAGCTCACCCTTGGACACCGGGGAGCTGTTTTTT. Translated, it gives CASSPLDTGELFF.

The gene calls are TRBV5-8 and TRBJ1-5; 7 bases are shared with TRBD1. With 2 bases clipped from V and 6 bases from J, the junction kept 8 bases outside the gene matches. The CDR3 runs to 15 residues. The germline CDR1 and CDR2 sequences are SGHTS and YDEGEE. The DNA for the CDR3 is TGTGCCAGCAGCTTACAGGGGAGTCGGGGTCAGCCCCAGCATTTT. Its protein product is CASSLQGSRGQPQHF.

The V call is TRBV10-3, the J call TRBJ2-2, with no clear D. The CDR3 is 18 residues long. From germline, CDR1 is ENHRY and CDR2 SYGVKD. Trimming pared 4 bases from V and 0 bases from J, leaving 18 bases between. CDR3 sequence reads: CAISGTVVIGSNTGELFF. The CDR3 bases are TGTGCCATCAGTGGCACAGTCGTGATTGGATCGAACACCGGGGAGCTGTTTTTT.

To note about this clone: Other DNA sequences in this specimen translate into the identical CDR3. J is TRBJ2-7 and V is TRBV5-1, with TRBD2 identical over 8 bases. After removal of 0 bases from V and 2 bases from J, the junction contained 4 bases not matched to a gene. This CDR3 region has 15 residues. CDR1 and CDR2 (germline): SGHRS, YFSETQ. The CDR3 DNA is TGCGCCAGCAGCTTGGGCAGCGGGGGCGCCTACGAGCAGTACTTC. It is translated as CASSLGSGGAYEQYF. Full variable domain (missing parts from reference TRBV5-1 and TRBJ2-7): KAGVTQTPRYLIKTRGQQVTLSCSPISGHRSVSWYQQTPGQGLQFLFEYFSETQRNKGNFPGRFSGRQFSNSRSEMNVSTLELGDSALYLCASSLGSGGAYEQYFGPGTRLTVT.

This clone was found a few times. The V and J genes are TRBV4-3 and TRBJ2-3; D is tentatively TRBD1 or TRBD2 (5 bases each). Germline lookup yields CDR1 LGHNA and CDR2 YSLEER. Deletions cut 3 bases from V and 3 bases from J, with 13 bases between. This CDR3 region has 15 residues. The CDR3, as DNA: TGCGCCAGCAGCCATGGGACCTACCATACAGATACGCAGTATTTT. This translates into CASSHGTYHTDTQYF.

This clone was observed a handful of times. The CDR3 sequence is CASSISRGPLNEQFF. In nucleotides, the CDR3 is TGTGCCAGTAGTATATCGCGGGGGCCCCTAAATGAGCAGTTCTTC. The chain joins TRBV19 to TRBJ2-1; D is possibly TRBD2 (7 bases). The germline V gene has CDR1 LNHDA and CDR2 SQIVND (reference sequence). V was pared by 2 bases and J by 7 bases, with 15 bases between. The CDR3 sequence is 15 residues long.

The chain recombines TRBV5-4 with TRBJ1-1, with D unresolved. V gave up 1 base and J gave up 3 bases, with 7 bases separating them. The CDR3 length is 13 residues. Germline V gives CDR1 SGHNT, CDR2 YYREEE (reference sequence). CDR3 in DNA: TGTGCCAGCAGCTTGATGAGCTACACTGAAGCTTTCTTT. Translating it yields CASSLMSYTEAFF.